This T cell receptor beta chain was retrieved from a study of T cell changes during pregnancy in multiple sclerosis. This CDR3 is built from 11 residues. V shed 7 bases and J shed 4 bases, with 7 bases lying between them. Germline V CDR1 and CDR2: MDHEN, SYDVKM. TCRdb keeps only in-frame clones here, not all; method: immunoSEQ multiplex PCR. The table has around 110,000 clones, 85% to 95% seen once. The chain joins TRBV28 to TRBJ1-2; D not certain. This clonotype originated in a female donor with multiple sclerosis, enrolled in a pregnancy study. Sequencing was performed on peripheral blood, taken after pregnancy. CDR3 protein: CASKDSYGYTF. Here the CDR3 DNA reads TGTGCCAGCAAGGACTCCTATGGCTACACCTTC.